The 22 T cell receptor beta chains given below trace back to one sample, sequenced in a study of Ad26.COV2.S vaccination and SARS-CoV-2 variants. Here immunoSEQ multiplex PCR was the method, and the copy in TCRdb shows in-frame clones only, minus some. The sample consists of about 450,000 clones, roughly nine tenths of them appearing once. The treatment is: around 19 received Ad26.COV2.S at low or high dose, single or two shots; a few received placebo; per-sample allocation not given. After the first vaccine or placebo injection, samples were drawn on day 63. The sequencing here drew on peripheral blood, taken in a trial of Ad26.COV2.S vaccine versus placebo. Receptors originate from a person between 18 and 65 years old who received the Ad26.COV2.S COVID-19 vaccine or a placebo.

This chain joins TRBV4-3 and TRBJ2-2; 7 bases are shared with TRBD2. CDR1 and CDR2 (germline): LGHNA, YSLEER. J was trimmed by 6 bases and V by 1 base; bases with no gene match: 8. The CDR3 runs to 16 residues. For the CDR3, the DNA is TGCGCCAGCAGCCAAGTTGGGGGAGGGGTGGCCGGGGAGCTGTTTTTT. This codes for CASSQVGGGVAGELFF.

The chain is built from TRBV6-2 or TRBV6-3 and TRBJ2-3; D not resolved. The CDR3 spans 16 residues. Trimming took 0 bases from V and 2 from J, leaving 12 bases between them. Germline assignment: CDR1 MNHEY and CDR2 SVGEGT. The CDR3 DNA follows: TGTGCCAGCAGTTACTCGGTACAGCAGCTCACAGATACGCAGTATTTT. Protein sequence: CASSYSVQQLTDTQYF.

The rearrangement uses TRBV5-1 and TRBJ2-1, with 8 bases matching TRBD2. V was pared by 2 bases and J by 8 bases, with 9 bases of the junction left unmatched. CDR1 and CDR2 from the germline V gene are SGHRS and YFSETQ. The CDR3 covers 15 residues. CDR3 coding DNA: TGCGCCAGCAGCTTAGGAGCGGGAGCTTTATATGAGCAGTTCTTC. This gives the protein CASSLGAGALYEQFF.

This chain uses TRBV2 with TRBJ1-5; D uncertain. The ends were cut back, 3 bases at V and 0 bases at J, with 3 bases in the middle. Looked up from germline, CDR1 is SNHLY and CDR2 is FYNNEI. The CDR3 runs 13 residues. CDR3 bases: TGTGCCAGCAGTGAGCCTAGCAATCAGCCCCAGCATTTT. This encodes CASSEPSNQPQHF.

The genes are TRBV6-6 and TRBJ1-4; unclear D gene. V lost 5 bases to trimming and J lost 8 bases, with 18 bases between them. This CDR3 is built from 15 residues. Germline CDR1 reads MNHNY; CDR2 reads SVGAGI (reference sequence). CDR3 sequence: CASSSGSLDVEKLFF. The CDR3 bases are TGTGCCAGCAGTAGCGGCAGTCTGGATGTCGAAAAACTGTTTTTT.

V gene TRBV7-9 combines with J gene TRBJ2-1; D remains ambiguous. The CDR3 consists of 15 residues. The V end lost 2 bases, the J end lost 2 bases, and 10 bases lay between the germline ends. Germline values: CDR1 SEHNR, CDR2 FQNEAQ (reference sequence). CDR3: CASSLRAGAYNEQFF. The CDR3 coding sequence is TGTGCCAGCAGCTTAAGGGCTGGAGCCTACAATGAGCAGTTCTTC.

This clone was detected once. The DNA of the CDR3 is TGTGCCAGCAGCCAAGACAGGGGAAACACCATATATTTT. It translates to CASSQDRGNTIYF. The chain carries TRBV2 and TRBJ1-3; maybe TRBD1 (6 bases). Trimming shortened V by 6 bases and J by 4 bases, and 10 bases separated the two germline ends. The CDR3 length is 13 residues. CDR1 and CDR2 from the germline V gene are SNHLY and FYNNEI.

CDR3 residues: CASSYHYTSGEQFF. CDR3 in DNA: TGTGCCAGCAGCTATCATTATACCTCCGGGGAGCAGTTCTTC. The chain is built from TRBV11-3 and TRBJ2-1, with D unclear. This CDR3 region has 14 residues. Looked up from germline, CDR1 is SGHNT and CDR2 is YENEEA. The germline V and J ends were trimmed by 4 bases and 10 bases, with 17 bases remaining between them.

This rearrangement joins TRBV4-1 to TRBJ2-1; tentative D call: TRBD1 (6 bases). V shed 1 base and J shed 1 base, with 11 bases lying between them. The V gene's germline CDR1 is MGHRA and CDR2 YSYEKL. The CDR3 is made up of 16 amino acids. Written as DNA, the CDR3 is TGCGCCAGCAGCCAAGGGTGGGGGCGTTCCTACAATGAGCAGTTCTTC. Translation gives CASSQGWGRSYNEQFF.

The chain couples TRBV7-2 to TRBJ2-7; 8 nucleotides agree with TRBD2. J gave up 6 bases and V 3 bases, and 7 bases lay outside the gene matches. From germline, CDR1 is SGHTA and CDR2 FQGNSA. The CDR3 runs to 14 residues. This chain's CDR3 is CASSLALAVPEQYV. CDR3 nucleotide sequence: TGTGCCAGCAGCTTGGCACTAGCGGTCCCCGAGCAGTACGTC.

The chain combines TRBV6-1 with TRBJ1-3; TRBD1 might be the D (6 bases). V lost 2 bases and J lost 3, with 14 bases in between. CDR3 length: 16 residues. Germline CDR1 reads MNHNS; CDR2 reads SASEGT. CDR3 region: CASSELPRGDGNTIYF. CDR3 DNA sequence: TGTGCCAGCAGTGAACTGCCCAGGGGAGATGGAAACACCATATATTTT.

The chain carries TRBV6-2 or TRBV6-3 and TRBJ2-3, with D tentatively TRBD2 (5 bases). Germline lookup yields CDR1 MNHEY and CDR2 SVGEGT. Between the trimmed V and J ends, which lost 2 bases and 6 bases, there was a span of 15 bases. The CDR3 spans 15 residues. CDR3: CASSYSEGDFDTQYF. Here the CDR3 DNA reads TGTGCCAGCAGTTACAGTGAGGGAGATTTTGATACGCAGTATTTT.

V usage is TRBV7-2 and J usage is TRBJ2-3, with a possible D match to TRBD1 (5 bases). V lost 5 bases to trimming and J lost 3 bases, with 15 bases between them. The CDR3 loop spans 15 amino acids. The germline V gene encodes CDR1 SGHTA and CDR2 FQGNSA. DNA for the CDR3: TGTGCCAGCAGCCCGCACTACAGGCCTACAGATACGCAGTATTTT. Its protein is CASSPHYRPTDTQYF.

The sample holds one count of this clone. This rearrangement joins TRBV7-9 to TRBJ2-7; D gene ambiguous. The germline V and J ends were trimmed by 1 base and 5 bases, with 15 bases remaining between them. CDR3 size: 15 residues. Germline-derived CDR1 and CDR2 are SEHNR and FQNEAQ (reference sequence). CDR3 in amino acids: CASSLVQPPWDEQYF. The CDR3, as DNA: TGTGCCAGCAGCTTAGTACAGCCCCCTTGGGACGAGCAGTACTTC.

V and J are TRBV5-4 and TRBJ2-1; 10 bases agree with TRBD2. CDR3 length: 16 residues. In germline, CDR1 is SGHNT, CDR2 YYREEE (reference sequence). The V and J ends lost 4 bases and 9 bases, in that order; junction bases with no gene match: 13. CDR3 nucleotide sequence: TGTGCCAGCAGCGGAATGAGCGGGAGGGTCAGTTCTGAGCAGTTCTTC. This sequence encodes CASSGMSGRVSSEQFF.

V and J are TRBV5-1 and TRBJ2-5; D is ambiguous. V was trimmed by 4 bases and J by 4 bases, leaving 14 bases between them. The CDR3 contains 14 residues. From germline, CDR1 is SGHRS and CDR2 YFSETQ. CDR3 sequence reads: CASSRFPGGETQYF. The CDR3 coding sequence is TGCGCCAGCAGCAGGTTCCCGGGCGGAGAGACCCAGTACTTC.

This CDR3 is CASSLDPALGYGYTF. CDR3 DNA sequence: TGCGCCAGCAGCTTGGATCCAGCGTTGGGGTATGGCTACACCTTC. The J gene is TRBJ1-2, the V gene TRBV5-1, with D uncertain. The CDR3 runs 15 residues. Germline assignment: CDR1 SGHRS and CDR2 YFSETQ. Trimming took off 0 bases at V and 5 bases at J, with 14 bases between the two ends.

This rearrangement joins TRBV7-3 to TRBJ2-5, with 9 nucleotides matching TRBD1. CDR1 is SGHTA and CDR2 is FQGTGA in the germline V gene. After removal of 0 bases from V and 4 bases from J, the junction contained 9 bases not matched to a gene. The CDR3 is 17 residues long. CDR3 protein: CASSLTAGQGWGETQYF. DNA of the CDR3: TGTGCCAGCAGCTTAACGGCGGGACAGGGATGGGGAGAGACCCAGTACTTC.

The chain uses TRBV15 and TRBJ2-2; 10 bases agree with TRBD2. The CDR3 has 19 residues. The V gene end was trimmed by 0 bases and the J gene end by 0 bases; junction bases not matched to a gene: 7. CDR1 LNHNV and CDR2 YYDKDF come from the germline V gene (reference sequence). This chain's CDR3 is CATSREWRTSGTNTGELFF. As DNA, the CDR3 is TGTGCCACCAGCAGAGAGTGGCGGACTAGCGGAACGAACACCGGGGAGCTGTTTTTT.

The V and J genes are TRBV7-9 and TRBJ2-7; D is ambiguous. Deletions cut 4 bases from V and 0 bases from J, with 7 bases between. Germline lookup yields CDR1 SEHNR and CDR2 FQNEAQ (reference sequence). The length of the CDR3 is 13 residues. The CDR3 loop is CASSSSGSYEQYV. The CDR3 nucleotides are TGTGCCAGCAGCTCGTCAGGCTCCTACGAGCAGTACGTC.

This chain links TRBV5-1 with TRBJ1-5; the D gene is possibly TRBD1 (6 bases). V shed 0 bases and J shed 8 bases, with 15 bases lying between them. The germline V gene has CDR1 SGHRS and CDR2 YFSETQ. The length of the CDR3 is 15 residues. CDR3 residues: CASSLEGGNKEPQHF. CDR3 coding DNA: TGCGCCAGCAGCTTGGAGGGGGGAAATAAGGAGCCCCAGCATTTT.

The sample holds one count of this clone. V is TRBV20-1 and J is TRBJ2-1; D remains unclear. Germline CDR1 and CDR2: DFQATT and SNEGSKA (reference sequence). V lost 3 bases and J lost 7, with 7 bases in between. CDR3 length: 11 amino acids. CDR3 DNA sequence: TGCAGTGCTAGGGCCTGGAATGAGCAGTTCTTC. Its protein is CSARAWNEQFF.